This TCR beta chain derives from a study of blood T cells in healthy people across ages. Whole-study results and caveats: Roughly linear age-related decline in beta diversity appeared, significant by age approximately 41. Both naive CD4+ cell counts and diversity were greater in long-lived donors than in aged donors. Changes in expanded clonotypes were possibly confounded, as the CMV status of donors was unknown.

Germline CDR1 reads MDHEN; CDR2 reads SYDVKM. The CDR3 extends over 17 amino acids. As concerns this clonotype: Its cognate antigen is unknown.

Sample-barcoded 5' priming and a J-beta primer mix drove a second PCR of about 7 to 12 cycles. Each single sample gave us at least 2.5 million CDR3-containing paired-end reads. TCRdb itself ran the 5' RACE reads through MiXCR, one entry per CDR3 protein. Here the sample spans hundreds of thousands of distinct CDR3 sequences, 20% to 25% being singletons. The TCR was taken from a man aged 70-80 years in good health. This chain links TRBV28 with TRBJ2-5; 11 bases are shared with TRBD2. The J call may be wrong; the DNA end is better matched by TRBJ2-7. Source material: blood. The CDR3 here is CASSLFPLAGGEYEQYF. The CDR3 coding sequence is TGTGCCAGCAGTTTGTTCCCTCTAGCGGGAGGAGAGTACGAGCAGTACTTC.